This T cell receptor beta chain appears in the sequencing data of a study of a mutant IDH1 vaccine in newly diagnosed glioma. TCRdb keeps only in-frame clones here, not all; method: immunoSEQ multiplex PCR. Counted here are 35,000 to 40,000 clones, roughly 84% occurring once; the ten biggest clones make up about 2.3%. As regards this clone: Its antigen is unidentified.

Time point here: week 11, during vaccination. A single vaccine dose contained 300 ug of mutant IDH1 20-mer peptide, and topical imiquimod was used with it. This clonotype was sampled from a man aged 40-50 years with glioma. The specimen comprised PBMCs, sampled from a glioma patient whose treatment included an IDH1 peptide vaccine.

The chain's CDR3 is CASSQGAGEFPNQPQHF. CDR3 nucleotides: TGTGCCAGCAGCCAAGGGGCAGGAGAGTTCCCCAATCAGCCCCAGCATTTT. V and J are TRBV9 and TRBJ1-5; D is perhaps TRBD1 (5 bases). The CDR3 sequence is 17 residues long. V lost 4 bases, J lost 3 bases, and 20 bases lay in between. CDR1 SGDLS and CDR2 YYNGEE come from the germline V gene.